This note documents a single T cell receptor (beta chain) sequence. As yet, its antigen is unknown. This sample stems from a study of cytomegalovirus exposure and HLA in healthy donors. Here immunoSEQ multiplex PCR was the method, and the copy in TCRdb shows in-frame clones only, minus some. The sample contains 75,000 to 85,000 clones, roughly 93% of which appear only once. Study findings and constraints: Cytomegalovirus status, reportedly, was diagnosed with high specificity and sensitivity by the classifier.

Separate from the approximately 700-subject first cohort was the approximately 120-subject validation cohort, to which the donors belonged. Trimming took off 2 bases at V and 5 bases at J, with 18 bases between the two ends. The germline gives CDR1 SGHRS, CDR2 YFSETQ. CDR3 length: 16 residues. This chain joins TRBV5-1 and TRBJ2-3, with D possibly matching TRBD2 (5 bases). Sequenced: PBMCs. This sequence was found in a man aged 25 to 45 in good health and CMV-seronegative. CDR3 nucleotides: TGCGCCAGCAGCTTCTTGACGGGAATGTTAGAAGATACGCAGTATTTT. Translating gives CASSFLTGMLEDTQYF.